Following are 14 T cell receptor beta chains from one sample sequenced in a study of blood T cell repertoires in COVID-19 (TCRdb year 2020). The method behind the library was the immunoSEQ multiplex PCR assay. TCRdb re-hosts the immuneACCESS table, in-frame sequences only. Its copies lack some clones; in the studies checked, an unresolved V gene accounts for under half of them, and the cause for the rest is not known. For this sample there are a few hundred thousand clones; 80% to 90% appear just once. The ten biggest clones cover about 10% of the sample. Sample: peripheral blood. Receptors originate from a woman of 80 years or more with acute or convalescent COVID-19.

The V and J genes are TRBV6-5 and TRBJ1-5; 7 nucleotides agree with TRBD1. Germline values: CDR1 MNHEY, CDR2 SVGAGI. The length of the CDR3 is 14 residues. Trimming cost V 6 bases and J 6 bases; bases outside gene matches: 8. CDR3 nucleotides: TGTGCCAGCAGCGACAGGGTTATGGGTCAGCCCCAGCATTTT. Protein sequence: CASSDRVMGQPQHF.

This clone was observed once. The genes are TRBV10-3 and TRBJ2-3; 8 nucleotides match TRBD2. This CDR3 comprises 14 residues. With V trimmed by 11 bases and J by 0 bases, 7 bases remained unmatched. In germline, CDR1 is ENHRY, CDR2 SYGVKD. The CDR3 DNA sequence: TGTGCCGCCCAAACTAGCGGAAGCACAGATACGCAGTATTTT. The encoded protein is CAAQTSGSTDTQYF.

On this clone itself: Other nucleotide sequences from this sample produce the same CDR3. This rearrangement joins TRBV18 to TRBJ1-1, with D maybe TRBD1 (5 bases). Germline-derived CDR1 and CDR2 are KGHSH and LQKENI. V gave up 3 bases and J gave up 1 base, with 9 bases separating them. There are 14 residues in the CDR3. The CDR3 DNA reads TGTGCCAGCTCACCGCTAACAGGGAACACTGAAGCTTTCTTT. Its protein product is CASSPLTGNTEAFF.

The chain uses TRBV3-1 (or the pseudogene TRBV3-2) and TRBJ1-2, with TRBD1 as a possible D gene (5 bases). Germline lookup yields CDR1 LGHDT and CDR2 YNNKEL (reference sequence). The CDR3 spans 14 residues. Trimming took off 1 base at V and 7 bases at J, with 13 bases between the two ends. The CDR3 DNA reads TGTGCCAGCAGCCAAGTGCCGCGGGGGGGTGGCTACACCTTC. Its translation is CASSQVPRGGGYTF.

V usage is TRBV1 and J usage is TRBJ2-3; the table assigns TRBD2, which was not confirmed against the DNA. TRBV1 is a pseudogene segment. There are 16 residues in the CDR3. The CDR3 spells CTSSQDRPGEPDTQYF. The DNA of the CDR3 is TGCACCAGCAGCCAAGATCGCCCGGGAGAACCAGATACGCAGTATTTT.

This clone was seen more than once but under ten times. The chain joins TRBV3-1 (or the pseudogene TRBV3-2) to TRBJ1-2; 8 positions agree with TRBD1. Germline loops: CDR1 LGHDT, CDR2 YNNKEL (reference sequence). The CDR3 is made up of 13 amino acids. V shed 4 bases, J shed 7 bases, and the junction held 5 bases outside the gene matches. The chain's CDR3 is CASSLGQGRGYTF. DNA of the CDR3: TGTGCCAGCAGCCTCGGACAGGGACGTGGCTACACCTTC.

The J gene is TRBJ2-7, the V gene TRBV3-1 (or the pseudogene TRBV3-2), with D possibly being TRBD2 (6 bases). CDR1 is LGHDT and CDR2 is YNNKEL in the germline V gene (reference sequence). This CDR3 spans 14 amino acids. Trimming took off 6 bases at V and 5 bases at J, with 17 bases between the two ends. The CDR3 here is CASRYSGRGDEQYF. The CDR3 DNA reads TGTGCCAGCAGATATAGCGGTAGAGGGGACGAGCAGTACTTC.

The chain is built from TRBV2 and TRBJ1-1, with a possible D match to TRBD1 (6 bases). This CDR3 region has 15 residues. V was shortened by 4 bases and J by 7 bases, with 19 bases between the two germline ends. CDR1 is SNHLY, CDR2 FYNNEI, per germline. The CDR3 is CASSAGGGWTSEAFF. For the CDR3, the DNA is TGTGCCAGCAGTGCGGGGGGGGGCTGGACAAGTGAAGCTTTCTTT. Variable domain in full (rest from reference TRBV2 and TRBJ1-1): EPEVTQTPSHQVTQMGQEVILRCVPISNHLYFYWYRQILGQKVEFLVSFYNNEISEKSEIFDDQFSVERPDGSNFTLKIRSTKLEDSAMYFCASSAGGGWTSEAFFGQGTRLTVV.

The chain couples TRBV11-3 to TRBJ2-1, with D perhaps TRBD1 (6 bases). With 7 bases removed from V and 2 bases from J, the gap between germline ends came to 12 bases. This CDR3 spans 14 amino acids. The V gene's germline CDR1 is SGHNT and CDR2 YENEEA. As DNA, the CDR3 is TGTGCCAGCAACACAGGGTCCGCCTACAATGAGCAGTTCTTC. Residues: CASNTGSAYNEQFF.

The V and J genes are TRBV19 and TRBJ2-7, with TRBD2 matching 9 bases. V shed 11 bases and J 2 bases; nucleotides not matched to a gene: 10. CDR1 LNHDA and CDR2 SQIVND come from the germline V gene (reference sequence). CDR3 length: 14 amino acids. The CDR3 DNA reads TGTGCCTCTTCAACCGGGACTAGCACCTACGAGCAGTACTTC. This translates into CASSTGTSTYEQYF.

This clone was seen only once. V and J are TRBV5-1 and TRBJ2-1; 8 positions match TRBD1. This CDR3 is 14 amino acids long. Germline assignment: CDR1 SGHRS and CDR2 YFSETQ. The junction had 4 bases not matched to a gene; V was cut back by 0 bases and J by 8 bases. DNA for the CDR3: TGCGCCAGCAGCTTGGTGACAGGGGATCATGAGCAGTTCTTC. It codes for CASSLVTGDHEQFF.

The V call is TRBV11-1, the J call TRBJ2-5, with 11 bases fitting TRBD1. The trim removed 5 bases at V and 2 bases at J, leaving 4 bases unmatched. The CDR3 totals 15 residues. The V gene's germline CDR1 is SGHAT and CDR2 FQDESV (reference sequence). This CDR3 is CASSPGTGGQETQYF. CDR3 bases: TGTGCCAGCAGCCCCGGGACAGGGGGACAAGAGACCCAGTACTTC.

On this clone: Other nucleotide sequences from this sample produce the same CDR3. This chain links TRBV19 with TRBJ1-1, with 7 bases fitting TRBD1. The trim removed 5 bases at V and 5 bases at J, leaving 8 bases unmatched. Germline CDR1 LNHDA, CDR2 SQIVND (reference sequence). This CDR3 region has 14 residues. The CDR3: CASSVTGQGTEAFF. In DNA form, the CDR3 reads TGTGCCAGTAGTGTGACAGGGCAGGGGACTGAAGCTTTCTTT.

The DNA for the CDR3 is TGCGCCAGCAGCCTTGGGGTGCAGGGGGTTGAAGGCTACACCTTC. As protein: CASSLGVQGVEGYTF. This chain links TRBV4-1 with TRBJ1-2; 7 positions agree with TRBD1. The germline V gene encodes CDR1 MGHRA and CDR2 YSYEKL. This CDR3 has 15 amino acids. Germline trimming cut 4 bases from V and 8 bases from J; bases unmatched to any gene: 13.